This paragraph reports one T cell receptor beta chain. Germline V gene sequence: CDR1 SGHTA, CDR2 FQGNSA. The length of the CDR3 is 15 residues. Trimming removed 1 base from V and 5 bases from J; junction bases left unmatched: 2. The Seattle site enrolled patients during active infection and followed them longitudinally. This entry is derived from a study of blood T cell repertoires in COVID-19. Study-wide context: Samples of COVID-19 (acute and convalescent) were obtained from the United States, Italy and Spain. From T cells, B-cell-depleted T cells, or PBMCs came the material, which was cDNA or gDNA.

Authors' methods: Scientists estimated how many nucleated cells there were by amplifying reference gene primers. Generated by immunoSEQ multiplex PCR, the TCRdb table keeps only in-frame clones and is missing some. V, J and clone size were drawn from that table, and D and trimming were deduced from the DNA. The repertoire holds a few hundred thousand clones, with 70% to 90% as singletons. This chain connects TRBV7-2 to TRBJ1-6; TRBD1 matches at 7 bases. The sample was peripheral blood. This sequence originates from a woman aged 60-70 years with COVID-19, enrolled during active disease. The CDR3 DNA is TGTGCCAGCAGCTTAGGGACAGGCAATAATTCACCCCTCCACTTT. Its protein product is CASSLGTGNNSPLHF.